What follows is one TCR beta chain and its context. Its specificity is not known. These data originate in a study of CXCR3-negative and CXCR3-positive naive CD8 T cells. CDR1 SGHDN and CDR2 FVKESK come from the germline V gene. The CDR3 has 12 residues. The TRB libraries of cDNA were built by UMI-labeled 5' RACE. TCRdb re-called the 5' RACE reads and catalogs CDR3 proteins one per entry, DNA excluded. The table gives some 60,000 distinct CDR3 sequences; the top ten clones make up 0.5% to 0.6% of it. Study-wide results and limits: In CXCR3-positive naive cells, the TRB CDR3s were more hydrophobic than in CXCR3-negative naive cells.

Each CD8+ T cell subset was flow-sorted in triplicate. Every sort contained a few hundred thousand cells. The receptor was isolated from a human donor in good health. Some clones in this sample may be carry-over from other donors' samples. V gene TRBV14 combines with J gene TRBJ2-1; the TCRdb D gene call, TRBD2, has no DNA to confirm it. The source material was naive CXCR3+ CD8+ T cells from blood. The subset: CD45RO-CCR7+CD27+CD95- naive CD8+ T cells expressing CXCR3 (TNR3+). The chain's CDR3 is CASSQGGSEQFF.